This T cell receptor beta chain came from a study of T cells in Graves' hyperthyroidism and ophthalmopathy. TCR beta CDR3 regions were amplified from RNA. The HTBI primer set served for first-round RT-PCR of the TCR CDR3. TCRdb redid the calling of the multiplex PCR reads with MiXCR, one entry per CDR3 protein. The sample holds 280,000 or so distinct CDR3 sequences, less than 30% seen once. V dropped 7 bases and J dropped 0 bases, with 14 bases sitting between them. The germline V gene has CDR1 MNHNS and CDR2 SASEGT. The CDR3 contains 15 residues. Hyperthyroidism in the patients, aged 18 to 65, was newly diagnosed and under 2 months in duration. This clonotype occurred many times.

The clonotype comes from a man between 35 and 55 years old with Graves' hyperthyroidism that later progressed to Graves' ophthalmopathy. The V gene is TRBV6-1, the J gene TRBJ2-3; no reliable D call. The sample comprised blood. The chain's CDR3 is CASKSGPSSTDTQYF. The CDR3 DNA reads as TGTGCCAGCAAGTCGGGCCCTTCTAGCACAGATACGCAGTATTTT.